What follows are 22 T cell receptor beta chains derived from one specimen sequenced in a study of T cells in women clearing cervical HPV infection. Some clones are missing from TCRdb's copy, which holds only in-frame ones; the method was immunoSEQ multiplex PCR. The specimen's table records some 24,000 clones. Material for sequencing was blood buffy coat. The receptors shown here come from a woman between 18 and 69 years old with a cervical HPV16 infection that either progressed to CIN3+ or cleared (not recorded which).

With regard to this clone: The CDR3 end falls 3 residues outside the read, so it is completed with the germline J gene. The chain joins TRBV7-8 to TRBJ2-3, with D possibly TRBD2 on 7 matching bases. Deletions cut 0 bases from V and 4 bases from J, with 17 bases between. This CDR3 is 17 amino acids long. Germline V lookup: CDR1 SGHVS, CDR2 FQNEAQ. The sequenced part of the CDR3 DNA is TGTGCCAGCAGCTTAGCCGTAGGGCGGGGGCGCGCAGATACG. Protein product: CASSLAVGRGRADT. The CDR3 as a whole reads CASSLAVGRGRADTQYF.

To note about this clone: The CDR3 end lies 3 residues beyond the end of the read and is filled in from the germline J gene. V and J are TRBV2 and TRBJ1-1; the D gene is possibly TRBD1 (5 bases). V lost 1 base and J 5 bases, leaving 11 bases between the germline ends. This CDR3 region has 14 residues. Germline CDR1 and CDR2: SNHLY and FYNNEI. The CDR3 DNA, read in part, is TGTGCCAGCAGTGAAGGGCAGGGAGCGACTGAA. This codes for CASSEGQGATE. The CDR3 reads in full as CASSEGQGATEAFF.

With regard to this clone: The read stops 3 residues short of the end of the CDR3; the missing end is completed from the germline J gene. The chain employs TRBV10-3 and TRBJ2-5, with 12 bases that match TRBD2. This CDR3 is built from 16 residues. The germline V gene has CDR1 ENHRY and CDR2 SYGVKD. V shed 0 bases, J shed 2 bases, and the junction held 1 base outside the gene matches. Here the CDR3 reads CAISESLAGGQETQYF. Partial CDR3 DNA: TGTGCCATCAGTGAGTCGCTAGCGGGGGGGCAAGAGACC.

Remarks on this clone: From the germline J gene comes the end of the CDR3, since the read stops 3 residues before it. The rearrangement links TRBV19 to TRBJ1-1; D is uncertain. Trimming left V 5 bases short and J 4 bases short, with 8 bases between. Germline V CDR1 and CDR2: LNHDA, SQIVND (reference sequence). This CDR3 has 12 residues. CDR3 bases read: TGTGCCAGTAGTTCCAGGATCACTGAA. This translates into CASSSRITE. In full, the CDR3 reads CASSSRITEAFF.

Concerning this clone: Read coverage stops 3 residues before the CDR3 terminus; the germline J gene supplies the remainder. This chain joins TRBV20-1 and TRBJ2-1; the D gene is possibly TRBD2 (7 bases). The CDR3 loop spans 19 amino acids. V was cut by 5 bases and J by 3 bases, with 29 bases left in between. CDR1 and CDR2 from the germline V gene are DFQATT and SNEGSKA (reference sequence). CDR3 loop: CSAGPWGGSQFPYYNEQFF. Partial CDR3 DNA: TGCAGTGCTGGCCCCTGGGGGGGCTCCCAATTTCCTTACTACAATGAG.

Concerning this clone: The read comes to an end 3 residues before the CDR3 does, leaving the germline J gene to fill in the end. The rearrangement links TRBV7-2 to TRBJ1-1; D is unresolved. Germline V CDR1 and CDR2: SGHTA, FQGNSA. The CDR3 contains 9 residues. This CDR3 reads CASSSGAFF. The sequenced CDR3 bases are TGTGCCAGCAGCTCAGGA.

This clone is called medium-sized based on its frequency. The part of the CDR3 DNA that was read is TGTGCCAGCAGCTACGGGACAGGGGGGAACATT. It encodes CASSYGTGGNI. The full CDR3 sequence reads CASSYGTGGNIQYF. The chain combines TRBV5-4 with TRBJ2-4, with TRBD1 matching over 11 bases. The CDR3 goes on 3 residues after the read ends, and that part is filled in from the germline J gene. The trim removed 3 bases at V and 7 bases at J, leaving 3 bases unmatched. In germline, CDR1 is SGHNT, CDR2 YYREEE (reference sequence). The CDR3 contains 14 residues.

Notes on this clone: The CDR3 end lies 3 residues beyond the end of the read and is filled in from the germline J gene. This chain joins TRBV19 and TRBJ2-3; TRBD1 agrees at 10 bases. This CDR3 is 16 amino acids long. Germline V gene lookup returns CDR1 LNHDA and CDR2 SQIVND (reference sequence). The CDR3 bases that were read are TGTGCCAGTAGTTTGGGGGCCGGGACAGGGGTAGAGACG. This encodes CASSLGAGTGVET. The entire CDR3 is CASSLGAGTGVETQYF.

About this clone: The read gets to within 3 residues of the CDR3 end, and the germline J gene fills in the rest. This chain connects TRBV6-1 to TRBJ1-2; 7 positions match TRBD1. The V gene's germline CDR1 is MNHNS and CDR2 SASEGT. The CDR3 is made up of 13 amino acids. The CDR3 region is CASSAPGGQGYTF. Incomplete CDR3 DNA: TGTGCCAGCAGTGCTCCAGGGGGGCAAGGC.

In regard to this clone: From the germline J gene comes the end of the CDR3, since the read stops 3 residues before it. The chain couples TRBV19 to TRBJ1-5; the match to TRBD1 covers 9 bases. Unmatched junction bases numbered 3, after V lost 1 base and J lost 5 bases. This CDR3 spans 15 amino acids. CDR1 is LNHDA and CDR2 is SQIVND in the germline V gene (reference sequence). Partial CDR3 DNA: TGTGCCAGTAGTATAGTAAGGGACAGGGATCAGCCC. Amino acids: CASSIVRDRDQP. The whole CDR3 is CASSIVRDRDQPQHF.

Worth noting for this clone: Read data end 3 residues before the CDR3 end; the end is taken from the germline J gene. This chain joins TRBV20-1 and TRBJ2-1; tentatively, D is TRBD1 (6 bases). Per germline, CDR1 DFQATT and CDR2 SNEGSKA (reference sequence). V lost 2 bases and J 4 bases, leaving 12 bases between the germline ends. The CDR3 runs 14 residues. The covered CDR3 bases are TGCAGTGCTAGAAGACAGGAGCTTTACAATGAG. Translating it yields CSARRQELYNE. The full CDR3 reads CSARRQELYNEQFF.

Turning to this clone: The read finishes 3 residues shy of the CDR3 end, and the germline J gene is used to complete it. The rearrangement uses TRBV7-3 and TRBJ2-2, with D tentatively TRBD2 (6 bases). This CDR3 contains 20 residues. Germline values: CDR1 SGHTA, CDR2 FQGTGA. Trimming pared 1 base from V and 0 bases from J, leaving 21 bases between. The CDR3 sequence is CASSLNLRRSGRPNTGELFF. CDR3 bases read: TGTGCCAGCAGCTTAAATTTACGGCGTAGCGGCCGGCCGAACACCGGGGAG.

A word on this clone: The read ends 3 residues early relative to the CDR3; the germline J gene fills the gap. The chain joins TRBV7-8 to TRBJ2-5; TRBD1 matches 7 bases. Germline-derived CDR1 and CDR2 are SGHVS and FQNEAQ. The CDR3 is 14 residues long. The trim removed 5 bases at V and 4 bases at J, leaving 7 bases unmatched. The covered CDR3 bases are TGTGCCAGCAGCCTTGACAGGGTGAGAGAGACC. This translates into CASSLDRVRET. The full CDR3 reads CASSLDRVRETQYF.

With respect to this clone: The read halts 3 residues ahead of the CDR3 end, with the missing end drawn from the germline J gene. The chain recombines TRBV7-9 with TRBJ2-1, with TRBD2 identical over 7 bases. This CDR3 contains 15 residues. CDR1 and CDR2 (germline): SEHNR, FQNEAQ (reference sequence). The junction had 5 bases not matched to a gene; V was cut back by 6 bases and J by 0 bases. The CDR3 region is CASRPGGSSYNEQFF. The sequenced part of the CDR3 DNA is TGTGCCAGCAGGCCCGGGGGGAGCTCCTACAATGAG.

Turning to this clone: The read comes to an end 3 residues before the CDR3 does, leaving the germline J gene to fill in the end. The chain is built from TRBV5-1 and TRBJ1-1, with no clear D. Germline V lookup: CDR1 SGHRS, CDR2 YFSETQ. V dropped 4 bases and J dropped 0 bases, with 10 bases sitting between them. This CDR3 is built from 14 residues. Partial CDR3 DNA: TGCGCCAGCAGCCCAGACACAGTGAACACTGAA. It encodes CASSPDTVNTE. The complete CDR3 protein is CASSPDTVNTEAFF.

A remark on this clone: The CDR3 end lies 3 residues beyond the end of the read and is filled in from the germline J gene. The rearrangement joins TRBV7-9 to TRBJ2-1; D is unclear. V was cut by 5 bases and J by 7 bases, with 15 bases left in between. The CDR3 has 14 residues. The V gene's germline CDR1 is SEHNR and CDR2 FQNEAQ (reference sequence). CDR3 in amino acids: CASSPQRWANEQFF. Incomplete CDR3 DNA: TGTGCCAGCAGCCCCCAGAGGTGGGCGAATGAG.

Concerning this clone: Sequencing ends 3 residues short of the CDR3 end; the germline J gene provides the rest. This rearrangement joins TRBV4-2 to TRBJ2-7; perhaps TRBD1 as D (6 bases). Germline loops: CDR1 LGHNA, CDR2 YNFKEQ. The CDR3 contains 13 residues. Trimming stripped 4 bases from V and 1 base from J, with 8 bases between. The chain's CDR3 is CASSLDRSYEQYF. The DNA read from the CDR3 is TGTGCCAGCAGCCTGGACAGATCCTACGAG.

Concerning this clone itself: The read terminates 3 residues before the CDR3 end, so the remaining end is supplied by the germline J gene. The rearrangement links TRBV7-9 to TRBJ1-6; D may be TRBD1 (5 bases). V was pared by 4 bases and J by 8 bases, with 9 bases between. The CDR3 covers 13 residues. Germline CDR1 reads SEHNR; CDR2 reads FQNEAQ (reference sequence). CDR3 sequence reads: CASSSAGDSPLHF. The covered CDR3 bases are TGTGCCAGCAGCTCCGCGGGGGATTCACCC.

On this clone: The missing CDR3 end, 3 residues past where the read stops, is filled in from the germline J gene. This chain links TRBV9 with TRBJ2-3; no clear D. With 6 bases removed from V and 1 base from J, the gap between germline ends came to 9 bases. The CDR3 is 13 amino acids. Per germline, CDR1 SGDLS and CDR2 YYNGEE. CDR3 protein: CASTPFRTDTQYF. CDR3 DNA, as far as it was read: TGTGCCAGCACCCCCTTCCGCACAGATACG.

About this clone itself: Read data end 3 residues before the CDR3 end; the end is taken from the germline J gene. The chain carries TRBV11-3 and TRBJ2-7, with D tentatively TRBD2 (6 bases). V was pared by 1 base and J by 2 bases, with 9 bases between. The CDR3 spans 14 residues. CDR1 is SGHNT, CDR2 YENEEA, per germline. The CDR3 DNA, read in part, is TGTGCCAGCAGCTTAGCGGGGGACCCCTACGAG. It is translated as CASSLAGDPYE. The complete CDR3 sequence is CASSLAGDPYEQYF.

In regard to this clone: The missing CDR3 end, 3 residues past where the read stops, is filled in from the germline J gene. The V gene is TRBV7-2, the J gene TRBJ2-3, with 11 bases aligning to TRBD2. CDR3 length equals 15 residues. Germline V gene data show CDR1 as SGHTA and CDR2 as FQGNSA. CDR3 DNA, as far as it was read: TGTGCCAGCAGCCGGGGGACTAGCGGCTGGGAGACG. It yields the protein CASSRGTSGWET. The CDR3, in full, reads CASSRGTSGWETQYF.

CDR3 sequence: CASSIGRGSYDYTF. Partial CDR3 DNA: TGTGCCAGTAGTATAGGACGCGGGAGCTACGAC. The V and J genes are TRBV19 and TRBJ1-2; no reliable D call. The read falls 3 residues short of the CDR3 end, and the missing part is taken from the germline J gene. The CDR3 has 14 residues. In germline, CDR1 is LNHDA, CDR2 SQIVND (reference sequence).